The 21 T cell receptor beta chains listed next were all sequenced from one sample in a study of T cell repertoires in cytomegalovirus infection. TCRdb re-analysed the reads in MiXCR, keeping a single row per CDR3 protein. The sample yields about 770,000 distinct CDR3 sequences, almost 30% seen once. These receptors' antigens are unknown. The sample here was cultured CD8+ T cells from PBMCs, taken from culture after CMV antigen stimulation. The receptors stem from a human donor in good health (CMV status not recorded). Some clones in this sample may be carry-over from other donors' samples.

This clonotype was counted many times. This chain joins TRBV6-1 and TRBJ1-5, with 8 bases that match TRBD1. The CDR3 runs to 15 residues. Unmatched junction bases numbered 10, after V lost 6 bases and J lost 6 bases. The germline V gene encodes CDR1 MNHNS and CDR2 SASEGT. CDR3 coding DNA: TGTGCCAGCAGCGATGGGACAGGTGTTCGTCAGCCCCAGCATTTT. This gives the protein CASSDGTGVRQPQHF.

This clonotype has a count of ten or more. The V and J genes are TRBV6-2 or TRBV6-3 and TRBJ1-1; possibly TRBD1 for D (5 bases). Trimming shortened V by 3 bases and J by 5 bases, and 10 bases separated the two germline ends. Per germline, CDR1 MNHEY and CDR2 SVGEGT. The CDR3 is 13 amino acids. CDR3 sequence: CASSYSRGTEAFF. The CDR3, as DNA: TGTGCCAGCAGTTATTCAAGGGGAACTGAAGCTTTCTTT.

The CDR3 region is CASRIRNEKLFF. DNA for the CDR3: TGTGCCAGCAGGATAAGGAATGAAAAACTGTTTTTT. V usage is TRBV2 and J usage is TRBJ1-4, with D uncertain. This CDR3 has 12 amino acids. Germline CDR1 is SNHLY and CDR2 is FYNNEI. V lost 6 bases, J lost 5 bases, and 7 bases lay in between.

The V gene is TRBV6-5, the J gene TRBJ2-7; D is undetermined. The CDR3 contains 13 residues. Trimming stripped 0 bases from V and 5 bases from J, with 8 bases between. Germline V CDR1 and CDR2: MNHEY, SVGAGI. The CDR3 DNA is TGTGCCAGCAGTTACTCGCCGACGCACGAGCAGTACGTC. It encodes CASSYSPTHEQYV.

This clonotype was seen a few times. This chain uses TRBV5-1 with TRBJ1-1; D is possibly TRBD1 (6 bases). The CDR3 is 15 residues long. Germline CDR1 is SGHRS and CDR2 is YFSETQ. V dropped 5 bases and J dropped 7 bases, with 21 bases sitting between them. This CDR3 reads CASSLKVGTPDEAFF. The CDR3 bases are TGCGCCAGCAGTCTAAAAGTCGGGACACCGGATGAAGCTTTCTTT.

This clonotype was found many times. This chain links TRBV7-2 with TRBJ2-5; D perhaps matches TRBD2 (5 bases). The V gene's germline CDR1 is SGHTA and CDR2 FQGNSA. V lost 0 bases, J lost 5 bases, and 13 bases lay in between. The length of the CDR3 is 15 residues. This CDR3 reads CASSLADRPGETQYF. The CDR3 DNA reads TGTGCCAGCAGCTTAGCGGACCGTCCGGGGGAGACCCAGTACTTC.

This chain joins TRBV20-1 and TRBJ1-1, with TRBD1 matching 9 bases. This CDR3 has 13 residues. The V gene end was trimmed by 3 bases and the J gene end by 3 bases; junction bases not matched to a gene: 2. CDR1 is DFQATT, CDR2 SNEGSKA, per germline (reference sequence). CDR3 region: CSASTGGYTEAFF. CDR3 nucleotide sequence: TGCAGTGCTAGTACAGGGGGCTACACTGAAGCTTTCTTT.

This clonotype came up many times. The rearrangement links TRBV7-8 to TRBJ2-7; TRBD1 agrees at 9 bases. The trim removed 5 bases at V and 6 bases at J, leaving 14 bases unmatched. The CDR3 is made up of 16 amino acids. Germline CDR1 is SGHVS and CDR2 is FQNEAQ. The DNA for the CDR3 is TGTGCCAGCAGCCTCGGTTGGGACAGGGACCCTCTCGAGCAGTACGTC. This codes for CASSLGWDRDPLEQYV.

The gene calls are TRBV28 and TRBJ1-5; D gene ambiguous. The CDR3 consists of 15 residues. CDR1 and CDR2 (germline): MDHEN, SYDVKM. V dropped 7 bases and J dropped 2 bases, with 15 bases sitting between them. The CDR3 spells CASNPAVRRNQPQHF. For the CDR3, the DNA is TGTGCCAGCAACCCGGCAGTGCGTCGCAATCAGCCCCAGCATTTT. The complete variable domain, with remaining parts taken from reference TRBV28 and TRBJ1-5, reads DVKVTQSSRYLVKRTGEKVFLECVQDMDHENMFWYRQDPGLGLRLIYFSYDVKMKEKGDIPEGYSVSREKKERFSLILESASTNQTSMYLCASNPAVRRNQPQHFGDGTRLSIL.

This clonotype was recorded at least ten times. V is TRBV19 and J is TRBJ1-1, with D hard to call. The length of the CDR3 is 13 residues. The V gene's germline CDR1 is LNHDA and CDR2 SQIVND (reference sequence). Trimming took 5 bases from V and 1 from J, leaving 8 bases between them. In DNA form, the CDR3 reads TGTGCCAGTAGTCGGAGGGAGAACACTGAAGCTTTCTTT. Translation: CASSRRENTEAFF.

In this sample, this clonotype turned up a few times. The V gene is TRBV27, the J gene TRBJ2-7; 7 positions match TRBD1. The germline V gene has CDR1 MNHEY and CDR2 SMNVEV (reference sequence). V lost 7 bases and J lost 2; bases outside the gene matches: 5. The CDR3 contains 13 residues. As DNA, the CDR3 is TGTGCCAGCACCCCGACAGGGACCTACGAGCAGTACTTC. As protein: CASTPTGTYEQYF.

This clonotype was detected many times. CDR3 sequence reads: CASRLAGVLYNEQFF. CDR3 coding DNA: TGTGCCAGCAGACTAGCGGGGGTCCTCTACAATGAGCAGTTCTTC. The gene calls are TRBV7-2 and TRBJ2-1; 11 bases align to TRBD2. V lost 6 bases and J lost 3; bases outside the gene matches: 4. The CDR3 has 15 amino acids. The germline V gene encodes CDR1 SGHTA and CDR2 FQGNSA.

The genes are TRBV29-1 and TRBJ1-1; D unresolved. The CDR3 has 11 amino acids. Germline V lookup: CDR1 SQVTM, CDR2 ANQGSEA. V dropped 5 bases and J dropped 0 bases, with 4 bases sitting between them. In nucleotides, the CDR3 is TGCAGCGTTTGGCTGAACACTGAAGCTTTCTTT. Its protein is CSVWLNTEAFF.

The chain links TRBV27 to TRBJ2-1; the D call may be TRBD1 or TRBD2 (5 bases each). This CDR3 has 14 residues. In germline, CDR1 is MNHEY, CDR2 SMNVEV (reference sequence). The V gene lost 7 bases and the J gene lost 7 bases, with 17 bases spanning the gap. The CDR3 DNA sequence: TGTGCCAGCACCGGGGACCCGCCACTTAATGAGCAGTTCTTC. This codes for CASTGDPPLNEQFF.

CDR3 residues: CASSVADRGLVGGYTF. Here the CDR3 DNA reads TGTGCCAGCAGCGTAGCTGACAGGGGGCTTGTTGGTGGCTACACCTTC. The rearrangement links TRBV9 to TRBJ1-2; 10 bases line up with TRBD1. Germline CDR1 is SGDLS and CDR2 is YYNGEE. CDR3 length equals 16 residues. V lost 0 bases to trimming and J lost 7 bases; unmatched junction nucleotides: 9.

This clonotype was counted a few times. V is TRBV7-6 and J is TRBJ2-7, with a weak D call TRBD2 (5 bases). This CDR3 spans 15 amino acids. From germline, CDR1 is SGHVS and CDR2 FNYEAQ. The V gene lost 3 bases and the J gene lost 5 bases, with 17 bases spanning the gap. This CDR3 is CASSFGRGGIDEQYF. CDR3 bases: TGTGCCAGCAGCTTTGGTCGGGGTGGAATTGACGAGCAGTACTTC.

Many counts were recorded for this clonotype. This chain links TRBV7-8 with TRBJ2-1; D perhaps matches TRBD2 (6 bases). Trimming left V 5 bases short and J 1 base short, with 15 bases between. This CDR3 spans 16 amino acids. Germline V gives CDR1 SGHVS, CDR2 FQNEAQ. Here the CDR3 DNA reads TGTGCCAGCAGCCCCGATGGGGAGGTATCCTACAATGAGCAGTTCTTC. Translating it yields CASSPDGEVSYNEQFF. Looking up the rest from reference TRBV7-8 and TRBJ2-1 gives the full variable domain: GAGVSQSPRYKVAKRGQDVALRCDPISGHVSLFWYQQALGQGPEFLTYFQNEAQLDKSGLPSDRFFAERPEGSVSTLKIQRTQQEDSAVYLCASSPDGEVSYNEQFFGPGTRLTVL.

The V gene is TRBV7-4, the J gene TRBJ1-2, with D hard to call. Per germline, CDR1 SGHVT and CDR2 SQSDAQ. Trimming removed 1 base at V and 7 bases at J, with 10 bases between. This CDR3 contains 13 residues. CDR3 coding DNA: TGTGCCAGCAGCTTAGATGGGCCGGTTGGCTACACCTTC. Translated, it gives CASSLDGPVGYTF.

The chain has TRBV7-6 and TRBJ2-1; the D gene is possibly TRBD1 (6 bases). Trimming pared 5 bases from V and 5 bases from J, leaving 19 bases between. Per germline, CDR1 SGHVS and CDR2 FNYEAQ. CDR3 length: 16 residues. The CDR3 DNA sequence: TGTGCCAGCAGCCGCATCGCTGGGGGCGCGAACAATGAGCAGTTCTTC. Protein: CASSRIAGGANNEQFF.

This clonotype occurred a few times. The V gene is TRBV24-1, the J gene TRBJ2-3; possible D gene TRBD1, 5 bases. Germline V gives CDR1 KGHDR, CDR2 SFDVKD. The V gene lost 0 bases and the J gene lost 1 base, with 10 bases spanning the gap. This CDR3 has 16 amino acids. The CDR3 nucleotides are TGTGCCACCAGTGATTTGCAGGGCGGAGGCACAGATACGCAGTATTTT. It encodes CATSDLQGGGTDTQYF.

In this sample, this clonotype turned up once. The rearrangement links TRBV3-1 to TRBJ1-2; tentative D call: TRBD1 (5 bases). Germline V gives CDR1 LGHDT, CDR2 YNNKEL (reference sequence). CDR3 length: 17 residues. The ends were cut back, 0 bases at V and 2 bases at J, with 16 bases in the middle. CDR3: CASSQEYGDSRNYGYTF. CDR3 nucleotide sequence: TGTGCCAGCAGCCAAGAATATGGAGACAGCCGAAACTATGGCTACACCTTC.